Listed below are T cell receptor beta chains from one sample, sequenced in a study of control samples from healthy donors and cancer patients. The table came from immunoSEQ multiplex PCR; TCRdb's copy has only in-frame clones and leaves some out. The repertoire consists of about 130,000 clones, with 80% to 95% occurring once and the leading ten covering 4.5% to 7%. Material: blood. The source of these receptors is a man between 18 and 29 years old in good health. Each CDR3 is given without its conserved first and last residue. Not every row has a clone size; where given, it reads once, few, many or a size class.

J gene: TRBJ1-1; V gene: TRBV3-1/TRBV3-2; clone size: -; CDR3 protein: ASSRRDRPGNTEAF
J gene: TRBJ2-2; V gene: TRBV4-1; clone size: -; CDR3 protein: ASSQRDYLNTGELF
J gene: TRBJ2-2; V gene: TRBV19; clone size: -; CDR3 protein: ASELRENTGELF
J gene: TRBJ1-2; V gene: TRBV4-1; clone size: -; CDR3 protein: ASRKGMTGKAYGYT
J gene: TRBJ2-1; V gene: TRBV6-5; clone size: -; CDR3 protein: AISSGGAGNEQF
J gene: TRBJ2-7; V gene: TRBV14; clone size: -; CDR3 protein: ASSPLDGQTTGEQY
J gene: TRBJ2-7; V gene: TRBV6-5; clone size: -; CDR3 protein: ASRGERGGRYEQY
J gene: TRBJ2-7; V gene: TRBV3-1/TRBV3-2; clone size: -; CDR3 protein: ASSQEPLPEQY
J gene: TRBJ2-2; V gene: TRBV5-4; clone size: -; CDR3 protein: ASRVGHGELF
J gene: TRBJ2-3; V gene: TRBV3-1/TRBV3-2; clone size: once; CDR3 protein: ASSQGGLAGSTDTQY
J gene: TRBJ1-1; V gene: TRBV6-6; clone size: -; CDR3 protein: ASSYKRQGADTEAF
J gene: TRBJ2-2; V gene: TRBV11-3; clone size: once; CDR3 protein: ASSLEGAGTGELF
J gene: TRBJ2-5; V gene: TRBV9; clone size: once; CDR3 protein: ASSPDASGGIGQETQY
J gene: TRBJ2-2; V gene: TRBV19; clone size: -; CDR3 protein: ASSIGAANTGELF
J gene: TRBJ2-2; V gene: TRBV19; clone size: few; CDR3 protein: AISSRSGELF
J gene: TRBJ2-7; V gene: TRBV10-3; clone size: -; CDR3 protein: AISLTGTGDEQY
J gene: TRBJ1-1; V gene: TRBV11-2; clone size: -; CDR3 protein: ASSSGQGGTEAF
J gene: TRBJ2-7; V gene: TRBV10-3; clone size: -; CDR3 protein: AISDMMSGIEQY
J gene: TRBJ1-2; V gene: TRBV6-5; clone size: -; CDR3 protein: ASSPQYNYGYT
J gene: TRBJ1-2; V gene: TRBV10-3; clone size: -; CDR3 protein: AISGIRGSYGYT
J gene: TRBJ2-2; V gene: TRBV4-1; clone size: -; CDR3 protein: ASSHPAVGWELF
J gene: TRBJ1-2; V gene: TRBV18; clone size: -; CDR3 protein: ASSHTENYGYT
J gene: TRBJ1-3; V gene: TRBV7-9; clone size: -; CDR3 protein: ASSLSGLAAGNTIY
J gene: TRBJ1-3; V gene: TRBV12-3/TRBV12-4; clone size: -; CDR3 protein: AGRRASGNTIY
J gene: TRBJ2-2; V gene: TRBV18; clone size: -; CDR3 protein: ASSPQGARNTGELF
J gene: TRBJ2-1; V gene: TRBV3-1/TRBV3-2; clone size: once; CDR3 protein: ASSQSGGGYNEQF
J gene: TRBJ1-2; V gene: TRBV30; clone size: -; CDR3 protein: AWSDYGTGVNYGYT
J gene: TRBJ1-1; V gene: TRBV11-2; clone size: -; CDR3 protein: ASRLGGDTEAF
J gene: TRBJ2-3; V gene: TRBV4-2; clone size: once; CDR3 protein: ASSQVVQGTDTQY
J gene: TRBJ1-3; V gene: TRBV7-9; clone size: -; CDR3 protein: ASSSPTGLLY
J gene: TRBJ2-1; V gene: TRBV9; clone size: -; CDR3 protein: ASSVDRGGYNEQF
J gene: TRBJ2-3; V gene: TRBV6-4; clone size: -; CDR3 protein: ASSFKGGSVDTQY
J gene: TRBJ1-1; V gene: TRBV29-1; clone size: -; CDR3 protein: SVVDRPTEAF
J gene: TRBJ1-1; V gene: TRBV2; clone size: -; CDR3 protein: ASSAGNTEAF
J gene: TRBJ2-2; V gene: TRBV5-4; clone size: once; CDR3 protein: ASSNTGELF
J gene: TRBJ1-5; V gene: TRBV15; clone size: -; CDR3 protein: ATSYRQGIPH
J gene: TRBJ2-1; V gene: TRBV2; clone size: -; CDR3 protein: ASSRLGGYNEQF
J gene: TRBJ2-7; V gene: TRBV5-1; clone size: -; CDR3 protein: ASSLISGTSAEQY
J gene: TRBJ1-1; V gene: TRBV5-5; clone size: -; CDR3 protein: ASSPYSDTEAF
J gene: TRBJ1-1; V gene: TRBV19; clone size: -; CDR3 protein: ASSIGGPRGGTEAF
J gene: TRBJ2-5; V gene: TRBV4-2; clone size: -; CDR3 protein: ASSQVGRRLAGDRLETQY
J gene: TRBJ2-3; V gene: TRBV24-1; clone size: -; CDR3 protein: ATSDPGTSGESTDTQY
J gene: TRBJ1-1; V gene: TRBV12-5; clone size: -; CDR3 protein: ASGSAFNTEAF
J gene: TRBJ2-7; V gene: TRBV5-1; clone size: -; CDR3 protein: ASSPDGGKVYEQY
J gene: TRBJ2-1; V gene: TRBV9; clone size: few; CDR3 protein: ASSALTSPRYNEQF
J gene: TRBJ1-1; V gene: TRBV11-2; clone size: -; CDR3 protein: ASRTSFPRGKDTEAF
J gene: TRBJ1-1; V gene: TRBV9; clone size: -; CDR3 protein: ASSRQGVWAEAF
J gene: TRBJ1-2; V gene: TRBV7-9; clone size: -; CDR3 protein: ASSPPSENYGYT
J gene: TRBJ1-6; V gene: TRBV28; clone size: -; CDR3 protein: ASSQGAYNSPLH
J gene: TRBJ2-7; V gene: TRBV4-1; clone size: -; CDR3 protein: ASSQLPTGIPYEQY
J gene: TRBJ2-5; V gene: TRBV7-9; clone size: -; CDR3 protein: ASSLVPGQSQETQY
J gene: TRBJ1-1; V gene: TRBV30; clone size: -; CDR3 protein: AWSVPLNTEAF
J gene: TRBJ1-4; V gene: TRBV2; clone size: -; CDR3 protein: ASSEWGSEKLF
J gene: TRBJ2-1; V gene: TRBV20-1; clone size: -; CDR3 protein: SAQTSGLQF
J gene: TRBJ2-5; V gene: TRBV7-9; clone size: -; CDR3 protein: ASSPGQGEETQY